This TCR beta chain was observed in a study of human T cells and chemical hapten exposure. About the research overall: Upper inner arm skin measuring roughly 2 cm by roughly 2 cm received 2% DPC for sensitization. Upper back patch tests used 0.01% DPC, scored after 6 days.

Per the authors' pipeline: Counts of TCRs in each sample centred on a median of around 99,000 and extended from roughly 25,000 to 750,000. TCRdb passed the RACE reads through MiXCR, listing each CDR3 protein once. In this record, the V and J calls reflect TCRdb's handling and not the investigators' own analysis. The table has around 40,000 distinct CDR3 sequences, approximately 12% seen once. This clonotype has only one observation. Between the trimmed V and J ends, which lost 5 bases and 7 bases, there was a span of 12 bases. This CDR3 is built from 14 residues. Germline lookup yields CDR1 WSHSY and CDR2 SAAADI. The time point was: patch test 3, about 24 weeks after DPC sensitization. The treatment denotes: therapeutic diphenylcyclopropenone sensitization with weekly scalp DPC. Total RNA came from unfractionated whole blood.

Specimen: whole blood, collected in connection with sensitization to the hapten diphenylcyclopropenone (DPC). This receptor was taken from a woman aged 40 to 49 with alopecia areata. Some clones in this sample may be carry-over from other donors' samples. The J gene is TRBJ1-6, the V gene TRBV10-2; D possibly corresponds to TRBD1 (5 bases). The CDR3 sequence: CASSTGTENSPLHF. CDR3 sequence (DNA): TGCGCCAGCAGTACCGGGACGGAGAATTCACCCCTCCACTTT.